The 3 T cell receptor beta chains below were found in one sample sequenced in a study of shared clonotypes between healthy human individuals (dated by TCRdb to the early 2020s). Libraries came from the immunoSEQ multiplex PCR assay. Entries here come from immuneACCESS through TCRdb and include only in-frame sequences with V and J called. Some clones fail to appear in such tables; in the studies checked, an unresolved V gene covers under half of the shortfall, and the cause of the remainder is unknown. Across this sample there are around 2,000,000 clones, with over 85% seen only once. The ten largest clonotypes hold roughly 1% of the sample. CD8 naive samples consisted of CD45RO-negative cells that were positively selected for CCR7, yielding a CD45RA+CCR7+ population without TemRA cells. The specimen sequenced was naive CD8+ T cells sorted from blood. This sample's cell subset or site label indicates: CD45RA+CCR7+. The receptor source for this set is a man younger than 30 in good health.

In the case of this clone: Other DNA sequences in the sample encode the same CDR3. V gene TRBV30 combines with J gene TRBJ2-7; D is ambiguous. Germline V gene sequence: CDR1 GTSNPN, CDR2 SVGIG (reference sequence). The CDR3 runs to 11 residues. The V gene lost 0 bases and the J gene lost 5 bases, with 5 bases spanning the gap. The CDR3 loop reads CAWSVVDEQYF. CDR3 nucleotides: TGTGCCTGGAGTGTAGTGGACGAGCAGTACTTC.

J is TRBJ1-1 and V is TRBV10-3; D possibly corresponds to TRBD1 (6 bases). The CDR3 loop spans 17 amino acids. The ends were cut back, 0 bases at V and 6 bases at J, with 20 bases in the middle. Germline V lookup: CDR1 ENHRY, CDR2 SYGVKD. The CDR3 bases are TGTGCCATCAGTGAGTCCTTTACATTTGGGGGCATGGCTGAAGCTTTCTTT. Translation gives CAISESFTFGGMAEAFF.

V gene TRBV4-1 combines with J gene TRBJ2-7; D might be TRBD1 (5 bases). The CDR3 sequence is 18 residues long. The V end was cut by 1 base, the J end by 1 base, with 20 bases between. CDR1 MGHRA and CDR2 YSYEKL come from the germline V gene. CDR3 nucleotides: TGCGCCAGCAGCCAAGGGGGCCCCAGCGCCTCCTCTTCCTACGAGCAGTACTTC. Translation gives CASSQGGPSASSSYEQYF.